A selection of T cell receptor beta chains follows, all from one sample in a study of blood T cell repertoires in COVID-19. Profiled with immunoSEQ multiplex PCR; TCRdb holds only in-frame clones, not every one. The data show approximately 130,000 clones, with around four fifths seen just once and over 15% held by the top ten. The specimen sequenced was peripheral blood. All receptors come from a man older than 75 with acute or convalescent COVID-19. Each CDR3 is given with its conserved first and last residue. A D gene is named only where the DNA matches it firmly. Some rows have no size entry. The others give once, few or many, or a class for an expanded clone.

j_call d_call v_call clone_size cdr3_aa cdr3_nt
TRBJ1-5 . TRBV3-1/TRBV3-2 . CASSQMGGSNQPQHF TGTGCCAGCAGCCAGATGGGGGGGAGCAATCAGCCCCAGCATTTT
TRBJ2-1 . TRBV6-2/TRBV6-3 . CASSYSKENGPRRNEQFF TGTGCCAGCAGTTACTCGAAGGAAAATGGTCCGAGGAGGAATGAGCAGTTCTTC
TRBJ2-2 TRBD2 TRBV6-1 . CASSETPREWRGGLPGELFF TGTGCCAGCAGTGAAACCCCCCGGGAGTGGCGGGGGGGCCTTCCCGGGGAGCTGTTTTTT
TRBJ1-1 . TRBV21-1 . CASSKVRAGQLEAFF TGTGCCAGCAGCAAAGTTAGGGCGGGACAGCTTGAAGCTTTCTTT
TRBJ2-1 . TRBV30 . CAWRGRGGNEQFF TGTGCCTGGAGGGGCAGGGGTGGAAATGAGCAGTTCTTC
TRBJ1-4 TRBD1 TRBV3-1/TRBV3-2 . CASSPGQALNEKLFF TGTGCCAGCAGTCCAGGACAGGCCCTGAATGAAAAACTGTTTTTT
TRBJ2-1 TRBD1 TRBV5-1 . CASSPGQGGDEQFF TGCGCCAGCAGCCCAGGACAGGGAGGTGATGAGCAGTTCTTC
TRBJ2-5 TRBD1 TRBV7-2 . CASSLSRDRRETQYF TGTGCCAGCAGCTTAAGTCGGGACAGGCGAGAGACCCAGTACTTC
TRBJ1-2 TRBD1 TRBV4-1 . CASSADRVTEGYTF TGCGCCAGCAGCGCGGACAGGGTGACGGAAGGCTACACCTTC
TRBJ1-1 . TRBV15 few CATSRDRRGYDEAFF TGTGCCACCAGCAGAGACAGGAGGGGATATGATGAAGCTTTCTTT
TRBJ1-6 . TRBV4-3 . CASSQERKSSYNSPLHF TGCGCCAGCAGCCAAGAAAGAAAGAGCTCCTATAATTCACCCCTCCACTTT
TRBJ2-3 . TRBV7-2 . CASSLDSQVDTQYF TGTGCCAGCAGCTTGGATTCACAGGTGGATACGCAGTATTTT
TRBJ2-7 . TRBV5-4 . CASSLRGYEQYF TGTGCCAGCAGCTTGAGGGGGTACGAGCAGTACTTC
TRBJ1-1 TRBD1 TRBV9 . CASSGDRGSSGEAFF TGTGCCAGCAGCGGGGACAGGGGCTCCTCGGGCGAAGCTTTCTTT
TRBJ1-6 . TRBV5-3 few CARSLGQLNSPLHF TGTGCCAGAAGCTTGGGACAGTTAAATTCACCCCTCCACTTT
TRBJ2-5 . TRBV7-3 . CASSLGGKETQYF TGTGCCAGCAGCTTAGGGGGGAAAGAGACCCAGTACTTC
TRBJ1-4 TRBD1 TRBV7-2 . CASSFRADRGEKLFF TGTGCCAGCAGCTTCAGGGCGGACAGGGGGGAAAAACTGTTTTTT
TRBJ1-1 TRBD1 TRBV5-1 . CASLAETGGTEAFF TGCGCCAGCCTTGCCGAGACAGGGGGCACTGAAGCTTTCTTT
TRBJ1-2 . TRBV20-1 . CSAWQAEGYTF TGCAGTGCCTGGCAGGCAGAAGGCTACACCTTC
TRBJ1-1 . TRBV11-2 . CASSLDPKMNTEAFF TGTGCCAGCAGCTTAGATCCCAAAATGAACACTGAAGCTTTCTTT
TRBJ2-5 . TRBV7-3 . CASSISSGGETQYF TGTGCCAGCAGCATTTCAAGCGGAGGGGAGACCCAGTACTTC
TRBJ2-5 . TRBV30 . CAWSTGLPGETQYF TGTGCCTGGAGTACGGGACTGCCGGGGGAGACCCAGTACTTC
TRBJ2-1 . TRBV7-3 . CASSPGSYNEQFF TGTGCCAGCAGCCCCGGGTCCTACAATGAGCAGTTCTTC
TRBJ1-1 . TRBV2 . CASSGREGTEAFF TGTGCCAGCAGTGGTCGGGAGGGGACTGAAGCTTTCTTT
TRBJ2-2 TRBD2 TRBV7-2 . CASRTSGGMGGELFF TGTGCCAGCCGGACTAGCGGGGGAATGGGCGGGGAGCTGTTTTTT
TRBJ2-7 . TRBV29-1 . CSVEDPHGGSYEQYF TGCAGCGTTGAAGATCCCCACGGGGGCTCCTACGAGCAGTACTTC
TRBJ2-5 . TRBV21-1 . CASSKGTLRGAQETQYF TGTGCCAGCAGCAAAGGAACACTTAGGGGTGCCCAAGAGACCCAGTACTTC
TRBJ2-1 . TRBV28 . CASSASGGHYNEQFF TGTGCCAGCAGTGCTTCGGGGGGCCACTACAATGAGCAGTTCTTC
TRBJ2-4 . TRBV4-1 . CASSQDDFIAKNIQYF TGCGCCAGCAGCCAAGATGACTTCATAGCCAAAAACATTCAGTACTTC
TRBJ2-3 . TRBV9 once CASSVGAGSTDTQYF TGTGCCAGCAGCGTAGGGGCGGGGAGCACAGATACGCAGTATTTT
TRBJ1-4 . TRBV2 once CASSEGTATNEKLFF TGTGCCAGCAGTGAAGGGACAGCCACTAATGAAAAACTGTTTTTT
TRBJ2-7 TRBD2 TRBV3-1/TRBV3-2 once CASSQKAGFSYEQYF TGTGCCAGCAGCCAAAAAGCGGGGTTCTCCTACGAGCAGTACTTC
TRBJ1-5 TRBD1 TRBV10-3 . CAIRGQGANQPQHF TGTGCCATCAGGGGACAGGGGGCGAATCAGCCCCAGCATTTT
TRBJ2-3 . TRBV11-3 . CASSLHSGSTDTQYF TGTGCCAGCAGCCTGCACTCGGGGAGCACAGATACGCAGTATTTT
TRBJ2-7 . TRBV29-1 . CSAAGEGREQYF TGCAGCGCCGCAGGGGAGGGGCGCGAGCAGTACTTC
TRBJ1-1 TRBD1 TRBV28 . CASSLRLTGERNTEAFF TGTGCCAGCAGTTTAAGGTTGACAGGGGAAAGGAACACTGAAGCTTTCTTT
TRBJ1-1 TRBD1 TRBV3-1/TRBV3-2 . CASSYTGTGFYPAF TGTGCCAGCAGCTACACCGGGACAGGGTTCTACCCGGCCTTT
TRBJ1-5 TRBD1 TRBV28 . CASSTGQGNQPQHF TGTGCCAGCAGTACGGGACAGGGCAATCAGCCCCAGCATTTT
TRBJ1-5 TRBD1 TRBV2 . CASSSGQGDQPQHF TGTGCCAGCAGTTCGGGACAGGGGGATCAGCCCCAGCATTTT
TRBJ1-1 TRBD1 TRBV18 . CASSSQETGGSEAFF TGTGCCAGCTCATCACAAGAGACAGGGGGAAGTGAAGCTTTCTTT
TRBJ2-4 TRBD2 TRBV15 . CATSRGAGGDIQYF TGTGCCACCAGCAGAGGGGCGGGGGGAGACATTCAGTACTTC
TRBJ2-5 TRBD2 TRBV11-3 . CASSPAPTSGGAETQYF TGTGCCAGCAGCCCCGCGCCCACTAGCGGGGGGGCAGAGACCCAGTACTTC
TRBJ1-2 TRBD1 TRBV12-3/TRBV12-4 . CASSLGQGGGYTF TGTGCCAGCAGTCTCGGACAGGGAGGAGGCTACACCTTC
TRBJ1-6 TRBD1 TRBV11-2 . CASSTLQGARNSPLHF TGTGCCAGCAGCACGTTACAGGGGGCTCGTAATTCACCCCTCCACTTT
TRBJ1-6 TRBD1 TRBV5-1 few CASRTGGTGGNSPLHF TGCGCCAGCCGGACAGGGGGCACAGGGGGTAATTCACCCCTCCACTTT